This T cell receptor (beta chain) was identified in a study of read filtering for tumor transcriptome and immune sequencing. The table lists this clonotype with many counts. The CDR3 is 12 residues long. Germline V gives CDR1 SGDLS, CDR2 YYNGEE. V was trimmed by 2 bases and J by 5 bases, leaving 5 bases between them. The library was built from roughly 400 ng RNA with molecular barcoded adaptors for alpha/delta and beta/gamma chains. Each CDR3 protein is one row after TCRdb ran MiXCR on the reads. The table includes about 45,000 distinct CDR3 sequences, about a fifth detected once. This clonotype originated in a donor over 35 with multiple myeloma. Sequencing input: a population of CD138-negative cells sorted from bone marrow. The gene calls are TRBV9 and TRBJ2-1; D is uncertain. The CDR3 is CASSVYHNEQFF. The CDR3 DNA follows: TGTGCCAGCAGCGTCTATCACAATGAGCAGTTCTTC.